The 11 T cell receptor beta chains below come from one sample, sequenced in a study of blood T cell repertoires in COVID-19. Measured with immunoSEQ multiplex PCR; TCRdb has only the in-frame clones, and not every one. The table records 30,000 to 45,000 clones, roughly 75% of them present only once. The specimen sequenced was peripheral blood. The receptors here all came from a man between 65 and 79 years old with acute or convalescent COVID-19.

V and J are TRBV2 and TRBJ2-2; D perhaps matches TRBD1 (5 bases). CDR3 length: 14 residues. Per germline, CDR1 SNHLY and CDR2 FYNNEI. V lost 7 bases and J 3 bases, leaving 12 bases between the germline ends. The CDR3 reads CASTRVSDTGELFF. The CDR3 nucleotides read TGTGCCAGCACCAGGGTATCGGACACCGGGGAGCTGTTTTTT.

V usage is TRBV5-1 and J usage is TRBJ1-1, with no clear D. The CDR3 covers 13 residues. V gave up 2 bases and J gave up 0 bases, with 5 bases separating them. CDR1 is SGHRS and CDR2 is YFSETQ in the germline V gene. The CDR3 loop is CASSLQMNTEAFF. In DNA, the CDR3 is TGCGCCAGCAGCTTACAGATGAACACTGAAGCTTTCTTT.

In DNA, the CDR3 is TGTGCCAGCAGCAGGGGACAGGACCACGAGCAGTACTTC. Translation: CASSRGQDHEQYF. The chain joins TRBV21-1 to TRBJ2-7; TRBD1, the table's D call, lacks a check against the DNA. TRBV21-1 is reported as a pseudogene. The CDR3 is 13 residues long.

Comment on this clone: One end of the junction is discordant with germline, which a read error may explain. The chain recombines TRBV2 with TRBJ2-1; 8 bases agree with TRBD1. Germline V gives CDR1 SNHLY, CDR2 FYNNEI. The CDR3 loop spans 16 amino acids. DNA of the CDR3: TGTGCTAGCAGTGTCCAGGGACAGGTCCGAAACAATGAGCAGTTCTTC. It is translated as CASSVQGQVRNNEQFF.

This clone was found once. The chain links TRBV6-2 or TRBV6-3 to TRBJ1-5; D possibly corresponds to TRBD1 (5 bases). Per germline, CDR1 MNHEY and CDR2 SVGEGT. V dropped 4 bases and J dropped 7 bases, with 26 bases sitting between them. The CDR3 spans 18 residues. For the CDR3, the DNA is TGTGCCAGCAGTTTCCCCTACCCAGGGTCCCCCGATCGGCAGCCCCAGCATTTT. It is translated as CASSFPYPGSPDRQPQHF.

This chain connects TRBV19 to TRBJ2-2, with 9 bases identical to TRBD1. The CDR3 totals 14 residues. Germline CDR1 reads LNHDA; CDR2 reads SQIVND (reference sequence). The junction had 11 bases not matched to a gene; V was cut back by 11 bases and J by 7 bases. Here the CDR3 DNA reads TGTGCCGGAAGGATCACAGGGGGCAGCGGGGAGCTGTTTTTT. Translating it yields CAGRITGGSGELFF. Using reference TRBV19 and TRBJ2-2 for the parts outside the CDR3, the full variable domain is DGGITQSPKYLFRKEGQNVTLSCEQNLNHDAMYWYRQDPGQGLRLIYYSQIVNDFQKGDIAEGYSVSREKKESFPLTVTSAQKNPTAFYLCAGRITGGSGELFFGEGSRLTVL.

The count of this clone is one. The chain has TRBV7-9 and TRBJ1-2; D is undetermined. The CDR3 runs to 13 residues. The V gene lost 1 base and the J gene lost 8 bases, with 11 bases spanning the gap. Germline CDR1 SEHNR, CDR2 FQNEAQ (reference sequence). In DNA, the CDR3 is TGTGCCAGCAGCTTAGTTTCACAGTGGGGCTACACCTTC. Translated, it gives CASSLVSQWGYTF.

The rearrangement uses TRBV6-2 or TRBV6-3 and TRBJ2-5; 8 bases are shared with TRBD2. The germline V gene encodes CDR1 MNHEY and CDR2 SVGEGT. The CDR3 extends over 14 amino acids. J gave up 4 bases and V 5 bases, and 6 bases lay outside the gene matches. The DNA for the CDR3 is TGTGCCAGCAGTATACTAGCGGAGGGAGAGACCCAGTACTTC. Translated: CASSILAEGETQYF.

The chain employs TRBV7-9 and TRBJ1-1, with TRBD1 as a possible D gene (5 bases). Trimming removed 5 bases from V and 1 base from J, with 14 bases in between. Germline lookup yields CDR1 SEHNR and CDR2 FQNEAQ (reference sequence). This CDR3 region has 15 residues. CDR3 DNA: TGTGCCAGCAGCCCCCGCGGGGGAGGGAACACTGAAGCTTTCTTT. Encoded protein: CASSPRGGGNTEAFF.

Only a few counts were recorded for this clone. This chain joins TRBV27 and TRBJ2-2, with TRBD1 identical over 9 bases. With 5 bases clipped from V and 7 bases from J, the junction kept 14 bases outside the gene matches. CDR1 is MNHEY and CDR2 is SMNVEV in the germline V gene (reference sequence). CDR3 length equals 17 residues. Here the CDR3 DNA reads TGTGCCAGCAGTCCCGGCCTGGGACAGGGTATTTACGGGGAGCTGTTTTTT. This gives the protein CASSPGLGQGIYGELFF.

The chain links TRBV5-6 to TRBJ2-7; 8 nucleotides line up with TRBD1. Per germline, CDR1 SGHDT and CDR2 YYEEEE. The CDR3 has 14 amino acids. V shed 2 bases, J shed 5 bases, and the junction held 6 bases outside the gene matches. The DNA of the CDR3 is TGTGCCAGCAGCTTAGGAGACAGGGGAGACGAGCAGTACTTC. It translates to CASSLGDRGDEQYF.